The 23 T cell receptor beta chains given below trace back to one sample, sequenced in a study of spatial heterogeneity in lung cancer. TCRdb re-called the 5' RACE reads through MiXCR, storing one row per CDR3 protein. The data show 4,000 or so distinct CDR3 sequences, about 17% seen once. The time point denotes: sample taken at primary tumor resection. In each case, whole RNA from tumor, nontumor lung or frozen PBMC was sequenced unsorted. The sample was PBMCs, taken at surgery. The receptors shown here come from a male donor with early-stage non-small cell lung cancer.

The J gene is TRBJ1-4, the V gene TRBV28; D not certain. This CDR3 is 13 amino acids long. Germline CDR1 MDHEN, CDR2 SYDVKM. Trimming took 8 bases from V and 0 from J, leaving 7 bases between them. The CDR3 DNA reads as TGTGCCAGCTTCGAAACAACTAATGAAAAACTGTTTTTT. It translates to CASFETTNEKLFF. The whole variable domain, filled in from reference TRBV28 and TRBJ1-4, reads DVKVTQSSRYLVKRTGEKVFLECVQDMDHENMFWYRQDPGLGLRLIYFSYDVKMKEKGDIPEGYSVSREKKERFSLILESASTNQTSMYLCASFETTNEKLFFGSGTQLSVL.

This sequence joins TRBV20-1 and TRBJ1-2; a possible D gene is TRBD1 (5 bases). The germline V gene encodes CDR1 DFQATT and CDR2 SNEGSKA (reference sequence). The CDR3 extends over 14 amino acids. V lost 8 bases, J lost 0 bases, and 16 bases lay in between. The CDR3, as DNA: TGCAGTCCCTCCGAGGGACCCACTAACTATGGCTACACCTTC. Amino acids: CSPSEGPTNYGYTF.

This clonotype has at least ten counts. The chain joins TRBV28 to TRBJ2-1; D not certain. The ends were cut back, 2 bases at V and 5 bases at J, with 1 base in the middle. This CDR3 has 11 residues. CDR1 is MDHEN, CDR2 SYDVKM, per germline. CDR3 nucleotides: TGTGCCAGCAGTTTAGACAATGAGCAGTTCTTC. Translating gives CASSLDNEQFF.

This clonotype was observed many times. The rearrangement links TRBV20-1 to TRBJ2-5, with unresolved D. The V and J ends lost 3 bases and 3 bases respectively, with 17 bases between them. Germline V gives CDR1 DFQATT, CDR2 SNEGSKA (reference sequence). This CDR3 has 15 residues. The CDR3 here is CSASPPMGLEETQYF. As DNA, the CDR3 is TGCAGTGCTAGCCCCCCGATGGGCCTTGAAGAGACCCAGTACTTC.

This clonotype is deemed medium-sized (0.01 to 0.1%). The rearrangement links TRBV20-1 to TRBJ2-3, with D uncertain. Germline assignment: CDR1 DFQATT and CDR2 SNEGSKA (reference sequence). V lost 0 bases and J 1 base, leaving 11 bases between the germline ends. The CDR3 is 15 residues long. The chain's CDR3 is CSARDRGRGTDTQYF. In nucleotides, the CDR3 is TGCAGTGCTAGAGATCGTGGACGGGGCACAGATACGCAGTATTTT.

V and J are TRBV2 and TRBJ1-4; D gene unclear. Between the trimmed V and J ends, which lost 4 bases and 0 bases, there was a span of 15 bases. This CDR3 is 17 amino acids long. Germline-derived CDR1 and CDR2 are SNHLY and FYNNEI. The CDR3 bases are TGTGCCAGCAGTGGTGATAGGGCGGCGGCAACTAATGAAAAACTGTTTTTT. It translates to CASSGDRAAATNEKLFF.

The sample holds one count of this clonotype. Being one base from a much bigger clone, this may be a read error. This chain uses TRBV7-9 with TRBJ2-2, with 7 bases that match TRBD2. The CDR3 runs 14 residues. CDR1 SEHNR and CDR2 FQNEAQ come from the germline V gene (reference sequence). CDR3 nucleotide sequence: TGTACCAGCAGCTTGAGTGGCGGGAGTCAGGACTTGTTTTTT. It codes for CTSSLSGGSQDLFF.

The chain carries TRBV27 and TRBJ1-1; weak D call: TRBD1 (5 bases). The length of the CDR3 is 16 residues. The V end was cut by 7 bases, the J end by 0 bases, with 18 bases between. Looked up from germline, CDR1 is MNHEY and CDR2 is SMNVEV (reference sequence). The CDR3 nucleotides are TGTGCCAGCACCGGGATGGGGGTCGGTCTGAACACTGAAGCTTTCTTT. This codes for CASTGMGVGLNTEAFF.

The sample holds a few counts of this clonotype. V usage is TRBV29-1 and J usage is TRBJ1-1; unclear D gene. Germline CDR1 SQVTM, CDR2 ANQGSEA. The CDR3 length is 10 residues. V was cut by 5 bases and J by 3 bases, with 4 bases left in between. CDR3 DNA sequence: TGCAGCGTTATGTACACTGAAGCTTTCTTT. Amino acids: CSVMYTEAFF.

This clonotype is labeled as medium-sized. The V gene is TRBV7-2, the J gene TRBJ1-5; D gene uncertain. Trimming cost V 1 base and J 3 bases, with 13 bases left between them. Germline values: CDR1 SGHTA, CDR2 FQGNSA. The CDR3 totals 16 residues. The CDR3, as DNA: TGTGCCAGCAGCTTAGGTACCTTCCCGACCAATCAGCCCCAGCATTTT. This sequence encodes CASSLGTFPTNQPQHF. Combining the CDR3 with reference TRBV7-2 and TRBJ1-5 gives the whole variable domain GAGVSQSPSNKVTEKGKDVELRCDPISGHTALYWYRQSLGQGLEFLIYFQGNSAPDKSGLPSDRFSAERTGGSVSTLTIQRTQQEDSAVYLCASSLGTFPTNQPQHFGDGTRLSIL.

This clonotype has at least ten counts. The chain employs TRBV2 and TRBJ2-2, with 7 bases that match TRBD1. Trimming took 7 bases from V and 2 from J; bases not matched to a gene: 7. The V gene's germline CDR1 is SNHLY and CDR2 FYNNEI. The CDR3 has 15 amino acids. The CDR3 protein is CASKGIGGNTGELFF. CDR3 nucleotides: TGTGCCAGCAAGGGGATAGGGGGCAACACCGGGGAGCTGTTTTTT. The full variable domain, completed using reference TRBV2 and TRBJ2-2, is EPEVTQTPSHQVTQMGQEVILRCVPISNHLYFYWYRQILGQKVEFLVSFYNNEISEKSEIFDDQFSVERPDGSNFTLKIRSTKLEDSAMYFCASKGIGGNTGELFFGEGSRLTVL.

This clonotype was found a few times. The CDR3 region is CASCGEFSYNEQFF. The CDR3 DNA is TGTGCCAGTTGCGGGGAATTCTCCTACAATGAGCAGTTCTTC. This sequence joins TRBV12-3 or TRBV12-4 and TRBJ2-1, with D tentatively TRBD2 (6 bases). The CDR3 length is 14 residues. The V end lost 9 bases, the J end lost 0 bases, and 12 bases lay between the germline ends.

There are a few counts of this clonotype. The chain's CDR3 is CASSLNTGNNEQFF. The CDR3, as DNA: TGTGCCAGCAGTTTAAACACCGGGAACAATGAGCAGTTCTTC. The chain is built from TRBV28 and TRBJ2-1, with D possibly being TRBD2 (5 bases). The CDR3 runs to 14 residues. The V end was cut by 2 bases, the J end by 5 bases, with 10 bases between. In germline, CDR1 is MDHEN, CDR2 SYDVKM. Full variable domain (missing parts from reference TRBV28 and TRBJ2-1): DVKVTQSSRYLVKRTGEKVFLECVQDMDHENMFWYRQDPGLGLRLIYFSYDVKMKEKGDIPEGYSVSREKKERFSLILESASTNQTSMYLCASSLNTGNNEQFFGPGTRLTVL.

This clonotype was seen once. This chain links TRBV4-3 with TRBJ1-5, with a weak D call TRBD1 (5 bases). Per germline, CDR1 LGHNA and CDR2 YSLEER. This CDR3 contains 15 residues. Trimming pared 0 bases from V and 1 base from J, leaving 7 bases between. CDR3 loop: CASSQDGGSNQPQHF. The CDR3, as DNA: TGCGCCAGCAGCCAAGACGGGGGGAGCAATCAGCCCCAGCATTTT.

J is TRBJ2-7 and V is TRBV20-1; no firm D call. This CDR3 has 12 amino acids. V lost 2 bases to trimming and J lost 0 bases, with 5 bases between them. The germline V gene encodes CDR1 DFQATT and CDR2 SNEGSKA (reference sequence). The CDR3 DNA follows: TGCAGTGCTAGACCCGACTCCTACGAGCAGTACTTC. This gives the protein CSARPDSYEQYF.

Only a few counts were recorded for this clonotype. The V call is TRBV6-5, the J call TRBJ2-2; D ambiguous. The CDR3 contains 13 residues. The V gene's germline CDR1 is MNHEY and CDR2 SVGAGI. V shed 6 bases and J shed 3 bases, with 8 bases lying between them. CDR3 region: CASRPTDTGELFF. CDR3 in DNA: TGTGCCAGCAGACCCACTGACACCGGGGAGCTGTTTTTT.

Written as DNA, the CDR3 is TGTGCCAGCAGGGCGACAGTCGGGGCCGGGGAGCTGTTTTTT. This codes for CASRATVGAGELFF. This chain connects TRBV7-3 to TRBJ2-2; TRBD1 or TRBD2 may be the D gene (5 bases each). V was pared by 6 bases and J by 6 bases, with 14 bases between. Per germline, CDR1 SGHTA and CDR2 FQGTGA. This CDR3 region has 14 residues.

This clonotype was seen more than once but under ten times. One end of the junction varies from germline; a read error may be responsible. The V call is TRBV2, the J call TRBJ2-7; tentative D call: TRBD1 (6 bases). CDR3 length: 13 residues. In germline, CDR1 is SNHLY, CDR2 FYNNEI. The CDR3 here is CASREGQNYEQYF. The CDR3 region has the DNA TGTGCCAGCAGAGAAGGACAGAACTACGAGCAGTACTTC.

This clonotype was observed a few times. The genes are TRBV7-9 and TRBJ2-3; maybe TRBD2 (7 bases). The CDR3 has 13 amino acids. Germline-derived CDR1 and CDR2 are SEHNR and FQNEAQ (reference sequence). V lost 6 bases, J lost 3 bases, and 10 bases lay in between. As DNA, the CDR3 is TGTGCCAGCAGTGGGGGGGCGACAGATACGCAGTATTTT. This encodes CASSGGATDTQYF. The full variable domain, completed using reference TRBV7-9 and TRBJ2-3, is DTGVSQNPRHKITKRGQNVTFRCDPISEHNRLYWYRQTLGQGPEFLTYFQNEAQLEKSRLLSDRFSAERPKGSFSTLEIQRTEQGDSAMYLCASSGGATDTQYFGPGTRLTVL.

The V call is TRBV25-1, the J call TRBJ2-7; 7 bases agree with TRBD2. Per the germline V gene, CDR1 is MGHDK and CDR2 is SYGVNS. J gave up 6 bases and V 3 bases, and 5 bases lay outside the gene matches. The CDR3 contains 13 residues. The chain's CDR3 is CASSDGRTSEQYF. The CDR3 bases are TGTGCCAGCAGTGACGGGAGGACGAGCGAGCAGTACTTC.

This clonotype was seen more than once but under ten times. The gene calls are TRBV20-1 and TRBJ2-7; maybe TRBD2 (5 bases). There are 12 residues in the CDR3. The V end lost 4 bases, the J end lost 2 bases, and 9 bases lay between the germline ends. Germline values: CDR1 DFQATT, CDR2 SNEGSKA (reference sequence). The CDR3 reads CSATADTYEQYF. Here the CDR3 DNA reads TGCAGTGCTACAGCGGATACCTACGAGCAGTACTTC.

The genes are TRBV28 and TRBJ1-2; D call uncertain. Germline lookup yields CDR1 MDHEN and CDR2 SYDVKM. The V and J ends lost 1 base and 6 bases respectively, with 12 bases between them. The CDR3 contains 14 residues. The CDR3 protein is CASSLSARGNGYTF. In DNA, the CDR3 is TGTGCCAGCAGTTTATCGGCTAGAGGGAATGGCTACACCTTC.

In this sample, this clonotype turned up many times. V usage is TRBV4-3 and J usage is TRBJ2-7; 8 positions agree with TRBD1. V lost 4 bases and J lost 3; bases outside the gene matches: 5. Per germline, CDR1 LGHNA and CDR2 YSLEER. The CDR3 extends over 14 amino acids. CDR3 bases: TGCGCCAGCAGCCGCACGACAGGGGTCTACGAGCAGTACTTC. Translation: CASSRTTGVYEQYF.